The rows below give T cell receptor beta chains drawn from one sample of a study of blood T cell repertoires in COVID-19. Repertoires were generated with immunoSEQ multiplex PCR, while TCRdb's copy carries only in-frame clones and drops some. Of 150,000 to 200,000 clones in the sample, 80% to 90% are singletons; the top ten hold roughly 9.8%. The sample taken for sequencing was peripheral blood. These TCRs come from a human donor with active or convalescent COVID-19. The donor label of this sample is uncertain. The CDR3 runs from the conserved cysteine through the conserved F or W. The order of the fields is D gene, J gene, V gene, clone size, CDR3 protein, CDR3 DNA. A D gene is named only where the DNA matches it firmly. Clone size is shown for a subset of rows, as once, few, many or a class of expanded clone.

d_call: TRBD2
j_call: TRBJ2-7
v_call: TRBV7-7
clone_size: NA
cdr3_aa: CASSLAAGGGNEQYF
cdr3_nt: TGTGCTAGCAGCTTAGCAGCGGGAGGGGGAAACGAGCAGTACTTC

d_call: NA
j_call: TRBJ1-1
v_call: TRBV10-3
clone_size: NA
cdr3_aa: CASNDNLDAEAFF
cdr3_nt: TGTGCCAGCAACGACAACCTTGACGCTGAAGCTTTCTTT

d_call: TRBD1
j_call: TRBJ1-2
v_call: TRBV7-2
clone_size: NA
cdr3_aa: CASSFSGQGNYGYTF
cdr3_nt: TGTGCCAGCAGCTTCTCGGGACAGGGAAACTATGGCTACACCTTC

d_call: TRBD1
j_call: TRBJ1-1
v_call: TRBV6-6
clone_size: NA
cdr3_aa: CASSPGTGAMNTEAFF
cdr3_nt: TGTGCCAGCAGCCCCGGGACAGGGGCAATGAACACTGAAGCTTTCTTT

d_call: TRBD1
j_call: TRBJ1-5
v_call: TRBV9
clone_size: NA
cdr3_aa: CASSPGTGSQPQHF
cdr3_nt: TGTGCCAGCAGCCCGGGGACAGGTAGTCAGCCCCAGCATTTT

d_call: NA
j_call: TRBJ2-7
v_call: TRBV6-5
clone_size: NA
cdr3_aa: CASSPNSGPYEQYF
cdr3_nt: TGTGCCAGCAGCCCAAATAGCGGCCCATACGAGCAGTACTTC

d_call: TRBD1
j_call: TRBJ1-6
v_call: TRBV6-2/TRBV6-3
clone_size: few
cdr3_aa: CASSPRDRGITPLHF
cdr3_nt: TGTGCCAGCAGTCCCCGGGACAGGGGGATAACACCCCTCCACTTT

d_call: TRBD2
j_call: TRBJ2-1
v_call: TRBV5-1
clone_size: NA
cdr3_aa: CASSHASGSKNEQFF
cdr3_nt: TGCGCCAGCAGCCACGCAAGCGGGAGTAAGAATGAGCAGTTCTTC

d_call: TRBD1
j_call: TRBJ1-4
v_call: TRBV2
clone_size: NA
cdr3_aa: CASSDRGRSNEKLFF
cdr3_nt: TGTGCCAGCAGTGACAGGGGGCGGTCTAATGAAAAACTGTTTTTT

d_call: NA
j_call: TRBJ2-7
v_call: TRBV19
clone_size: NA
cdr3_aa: CASSMVRGNEQYF
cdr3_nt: TGTGCCAGTAGTATGGTCCGGGGGAACGAGCAGTACTTC

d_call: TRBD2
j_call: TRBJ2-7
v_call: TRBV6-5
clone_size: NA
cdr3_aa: CASSPGGGLAYEQYF
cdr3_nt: TGTGCCAGCAGCCCCGGCGGCGGACTAGCCTACGAGCAGTACTTC

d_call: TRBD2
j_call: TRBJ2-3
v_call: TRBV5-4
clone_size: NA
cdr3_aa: CASSQSMGLAGGGDTQYF
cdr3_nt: TGTGCCAGCAGCCAAAGCATGGGACTAGCGGGAGGTGGAGATACGCAGTATTTT

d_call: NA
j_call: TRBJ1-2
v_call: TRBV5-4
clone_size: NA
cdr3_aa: CASSPRGSHYGYTF
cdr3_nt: TGTGCCAGCAGCCCGCGGGGGTCTCACTATGGCTACACCTTC

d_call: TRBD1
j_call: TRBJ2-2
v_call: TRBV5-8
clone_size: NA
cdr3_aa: CASSTDRVTGELFF
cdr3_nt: TGTGCCAGCAGCACTGACAGGGTCACCGGGGAGCTGTTTTTT

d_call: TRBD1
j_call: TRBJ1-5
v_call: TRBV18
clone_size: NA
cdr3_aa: CASSQGQGLQPQHF
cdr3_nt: TGTGCCAGCTCCCAAGGACAGGGGCTTCAGCCCCAGCATTTT

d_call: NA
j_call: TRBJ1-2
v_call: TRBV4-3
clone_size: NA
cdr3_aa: CASSQKGGGAEGYTF
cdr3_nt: TGCGCCAGCAGCCAAAAAGGGGGGGGCGCGGAAGGCTACACCTTC

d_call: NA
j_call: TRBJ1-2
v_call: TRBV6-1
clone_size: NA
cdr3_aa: CASSEESEGDYGYTF
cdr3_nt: TGTGCCAGCAGTGAAGAAAGTGAGGGGGACTATGGCTACACCTTC

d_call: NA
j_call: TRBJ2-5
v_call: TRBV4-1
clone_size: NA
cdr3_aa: CASSQAHYAPVETQYF
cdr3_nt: TGCGCCAGCAGCCAGGCCCACTACGCTCCGGTCGAGACCCAGTACTTC

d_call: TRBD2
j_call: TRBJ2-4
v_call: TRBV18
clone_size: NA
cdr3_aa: CASSPIPAGGLAKNIQYF
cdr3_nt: TGTGCCAGCTCACCGATCCCAGCGGGAGGTCTAGCCAAAAACATTCAGTACTTC

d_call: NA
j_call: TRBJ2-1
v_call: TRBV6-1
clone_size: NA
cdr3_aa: CASSEHPGDNEQFF
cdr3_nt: TGTGCCAGCAGTGAGCATCCCGGGGACAATGAGCAGTTCTTC

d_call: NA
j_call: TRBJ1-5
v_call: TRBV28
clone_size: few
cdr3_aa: CASTERDQPQHF
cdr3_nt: TGTGCCAGCACCGAGAGAGATCAGCCCCAGCATTTT

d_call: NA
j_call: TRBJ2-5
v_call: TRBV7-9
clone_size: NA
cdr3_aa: CASSLGAGMETQYF
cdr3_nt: TGTGCCAGCAGCTTAGGGGCGGGGATGGAGACCCAGTACTTC

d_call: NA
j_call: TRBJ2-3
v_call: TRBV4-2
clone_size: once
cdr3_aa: CASSQDPLLASTDTQYF
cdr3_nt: TGTGCCAGCAGCCAAGATCCGTTACTAGCTAGCACAGATACGCAGTATTTT

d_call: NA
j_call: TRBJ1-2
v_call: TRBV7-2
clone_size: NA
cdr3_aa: CASSYTPGLFYGYTF
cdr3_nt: TGTGCCAGCAGCTATACTCCGGGACTCTTCTATGGCTACACCTTC

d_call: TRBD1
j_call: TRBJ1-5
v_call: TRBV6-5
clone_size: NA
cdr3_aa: CASRRTGLSNQPQHF
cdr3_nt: TGTGCCAGCAGGAGGACAGGCCTGAGCAATCAGCCCCAGCATTTT

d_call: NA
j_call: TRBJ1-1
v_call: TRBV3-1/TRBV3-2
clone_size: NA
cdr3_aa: CASVSGLTEAFF
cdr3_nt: TGTGCCAGCGTCTCAGGGTTAACTGAAGCTTTCTTT

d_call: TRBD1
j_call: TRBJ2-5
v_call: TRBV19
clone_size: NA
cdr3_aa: CASSSPGTGAQETQYF
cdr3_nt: TGTGCCAGTAGTTCCCCCGGGACAGGGGCCCAAGAGACCCAGTACTTC

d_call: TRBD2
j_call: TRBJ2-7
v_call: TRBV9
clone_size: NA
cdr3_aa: CASSVGTSGGRSYEQYF
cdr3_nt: TGTGCCAGCAGCGTAGGGACTAGCGGGGGGAGGTCCTACGAGCAGTACTTC

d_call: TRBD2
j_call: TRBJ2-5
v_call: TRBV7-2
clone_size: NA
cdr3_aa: CASSLVSGGLQETQYF
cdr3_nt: TGTGCCAGCAGCTTAGTAAGCGGGGGCCTCCAAGAGACCCAGTACTTC

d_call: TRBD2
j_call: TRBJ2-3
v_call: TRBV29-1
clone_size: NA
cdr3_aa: CSVGLAGSLGRSTDTQYF
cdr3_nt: TGCAGCGTTGGCCTAGCGGGCTCCCTGGGTAGATCCACAGATACGCAGTATTTT

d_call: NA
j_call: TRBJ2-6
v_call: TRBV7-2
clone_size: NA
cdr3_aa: CASSLGRRPTGANVLTF
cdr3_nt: TGTGCCAGCAGCTTAGGCAGGAGGCCCACTGGGGCCAACGTCCTGACTTTC

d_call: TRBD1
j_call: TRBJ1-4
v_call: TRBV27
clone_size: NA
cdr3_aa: CASKDRGQGKLFF
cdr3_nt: TGTGCCAGCAAGGACAGGGGGCAGGGAAAACTGTTTTTT

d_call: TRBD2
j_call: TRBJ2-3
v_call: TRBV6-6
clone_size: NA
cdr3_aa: CASRLAGGLADTQYF
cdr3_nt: TGTGCCAGCAGACTCGCGGGGGGTTTGGCAGATACGCAGTATTTT

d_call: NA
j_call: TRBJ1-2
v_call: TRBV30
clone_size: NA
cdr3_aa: CAWNEGGGYTF
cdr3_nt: TGTGCCTGGAATGAGGGAGGTGGCTACACCTTC

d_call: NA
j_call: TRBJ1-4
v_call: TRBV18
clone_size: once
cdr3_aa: CASSQSGGDEKLFF
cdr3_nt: TGTGCCAGCTCCCAAAGCGGGGGAGATGAAAAACTGTTTTTT

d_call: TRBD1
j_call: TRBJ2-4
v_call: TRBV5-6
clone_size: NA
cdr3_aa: CASSLGQVDKNIQYF
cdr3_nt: TGTGCCAGCAGTTTGGGACAGGTTGACAAAAACATTCAGTACTTC

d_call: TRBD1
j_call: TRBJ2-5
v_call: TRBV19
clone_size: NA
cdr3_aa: CASSIVGTAQETQYF
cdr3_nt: TGTGCCAGTAGTATAGTAGGGACAGCCCAAGAGACCCAGTACTTC

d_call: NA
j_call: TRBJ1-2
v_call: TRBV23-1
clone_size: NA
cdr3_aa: CASPTDYYGYTF
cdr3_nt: TGCGCCAGCCCGACAGACTACTATGGCTACACCTTC

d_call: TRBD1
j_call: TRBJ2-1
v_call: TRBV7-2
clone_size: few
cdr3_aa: CASSQTGTGIEQFF
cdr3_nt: TGTGCCAGCAGCCAAACCGGGACAGGGATTGAGCAGTTCTTC

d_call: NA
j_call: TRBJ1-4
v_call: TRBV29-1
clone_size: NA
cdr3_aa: CSARGGVGEKLFF
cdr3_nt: TGCAGCGCGCGGGGAGGGGTAGGGGAAAAACTGTTTTTT

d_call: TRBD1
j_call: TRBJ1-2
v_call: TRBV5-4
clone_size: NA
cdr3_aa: CASSLWQGVGGYTF
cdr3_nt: TGTGCCAGCAGCTTGTGGCAGGGGGTAGGAGGCTACACCTTC

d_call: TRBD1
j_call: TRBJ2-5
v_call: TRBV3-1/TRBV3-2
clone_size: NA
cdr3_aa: CTSSRQGRGETQYF
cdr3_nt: TGTACCAGCAGTCGACAGGGGCGGGGAGAGACCCAGTACTTC

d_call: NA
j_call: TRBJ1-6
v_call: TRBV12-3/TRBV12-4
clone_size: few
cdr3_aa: CASSLKGAPLHF
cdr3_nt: TGTGCCAGCAGTTTAAAGGGGGCACCCCTCCACTTT